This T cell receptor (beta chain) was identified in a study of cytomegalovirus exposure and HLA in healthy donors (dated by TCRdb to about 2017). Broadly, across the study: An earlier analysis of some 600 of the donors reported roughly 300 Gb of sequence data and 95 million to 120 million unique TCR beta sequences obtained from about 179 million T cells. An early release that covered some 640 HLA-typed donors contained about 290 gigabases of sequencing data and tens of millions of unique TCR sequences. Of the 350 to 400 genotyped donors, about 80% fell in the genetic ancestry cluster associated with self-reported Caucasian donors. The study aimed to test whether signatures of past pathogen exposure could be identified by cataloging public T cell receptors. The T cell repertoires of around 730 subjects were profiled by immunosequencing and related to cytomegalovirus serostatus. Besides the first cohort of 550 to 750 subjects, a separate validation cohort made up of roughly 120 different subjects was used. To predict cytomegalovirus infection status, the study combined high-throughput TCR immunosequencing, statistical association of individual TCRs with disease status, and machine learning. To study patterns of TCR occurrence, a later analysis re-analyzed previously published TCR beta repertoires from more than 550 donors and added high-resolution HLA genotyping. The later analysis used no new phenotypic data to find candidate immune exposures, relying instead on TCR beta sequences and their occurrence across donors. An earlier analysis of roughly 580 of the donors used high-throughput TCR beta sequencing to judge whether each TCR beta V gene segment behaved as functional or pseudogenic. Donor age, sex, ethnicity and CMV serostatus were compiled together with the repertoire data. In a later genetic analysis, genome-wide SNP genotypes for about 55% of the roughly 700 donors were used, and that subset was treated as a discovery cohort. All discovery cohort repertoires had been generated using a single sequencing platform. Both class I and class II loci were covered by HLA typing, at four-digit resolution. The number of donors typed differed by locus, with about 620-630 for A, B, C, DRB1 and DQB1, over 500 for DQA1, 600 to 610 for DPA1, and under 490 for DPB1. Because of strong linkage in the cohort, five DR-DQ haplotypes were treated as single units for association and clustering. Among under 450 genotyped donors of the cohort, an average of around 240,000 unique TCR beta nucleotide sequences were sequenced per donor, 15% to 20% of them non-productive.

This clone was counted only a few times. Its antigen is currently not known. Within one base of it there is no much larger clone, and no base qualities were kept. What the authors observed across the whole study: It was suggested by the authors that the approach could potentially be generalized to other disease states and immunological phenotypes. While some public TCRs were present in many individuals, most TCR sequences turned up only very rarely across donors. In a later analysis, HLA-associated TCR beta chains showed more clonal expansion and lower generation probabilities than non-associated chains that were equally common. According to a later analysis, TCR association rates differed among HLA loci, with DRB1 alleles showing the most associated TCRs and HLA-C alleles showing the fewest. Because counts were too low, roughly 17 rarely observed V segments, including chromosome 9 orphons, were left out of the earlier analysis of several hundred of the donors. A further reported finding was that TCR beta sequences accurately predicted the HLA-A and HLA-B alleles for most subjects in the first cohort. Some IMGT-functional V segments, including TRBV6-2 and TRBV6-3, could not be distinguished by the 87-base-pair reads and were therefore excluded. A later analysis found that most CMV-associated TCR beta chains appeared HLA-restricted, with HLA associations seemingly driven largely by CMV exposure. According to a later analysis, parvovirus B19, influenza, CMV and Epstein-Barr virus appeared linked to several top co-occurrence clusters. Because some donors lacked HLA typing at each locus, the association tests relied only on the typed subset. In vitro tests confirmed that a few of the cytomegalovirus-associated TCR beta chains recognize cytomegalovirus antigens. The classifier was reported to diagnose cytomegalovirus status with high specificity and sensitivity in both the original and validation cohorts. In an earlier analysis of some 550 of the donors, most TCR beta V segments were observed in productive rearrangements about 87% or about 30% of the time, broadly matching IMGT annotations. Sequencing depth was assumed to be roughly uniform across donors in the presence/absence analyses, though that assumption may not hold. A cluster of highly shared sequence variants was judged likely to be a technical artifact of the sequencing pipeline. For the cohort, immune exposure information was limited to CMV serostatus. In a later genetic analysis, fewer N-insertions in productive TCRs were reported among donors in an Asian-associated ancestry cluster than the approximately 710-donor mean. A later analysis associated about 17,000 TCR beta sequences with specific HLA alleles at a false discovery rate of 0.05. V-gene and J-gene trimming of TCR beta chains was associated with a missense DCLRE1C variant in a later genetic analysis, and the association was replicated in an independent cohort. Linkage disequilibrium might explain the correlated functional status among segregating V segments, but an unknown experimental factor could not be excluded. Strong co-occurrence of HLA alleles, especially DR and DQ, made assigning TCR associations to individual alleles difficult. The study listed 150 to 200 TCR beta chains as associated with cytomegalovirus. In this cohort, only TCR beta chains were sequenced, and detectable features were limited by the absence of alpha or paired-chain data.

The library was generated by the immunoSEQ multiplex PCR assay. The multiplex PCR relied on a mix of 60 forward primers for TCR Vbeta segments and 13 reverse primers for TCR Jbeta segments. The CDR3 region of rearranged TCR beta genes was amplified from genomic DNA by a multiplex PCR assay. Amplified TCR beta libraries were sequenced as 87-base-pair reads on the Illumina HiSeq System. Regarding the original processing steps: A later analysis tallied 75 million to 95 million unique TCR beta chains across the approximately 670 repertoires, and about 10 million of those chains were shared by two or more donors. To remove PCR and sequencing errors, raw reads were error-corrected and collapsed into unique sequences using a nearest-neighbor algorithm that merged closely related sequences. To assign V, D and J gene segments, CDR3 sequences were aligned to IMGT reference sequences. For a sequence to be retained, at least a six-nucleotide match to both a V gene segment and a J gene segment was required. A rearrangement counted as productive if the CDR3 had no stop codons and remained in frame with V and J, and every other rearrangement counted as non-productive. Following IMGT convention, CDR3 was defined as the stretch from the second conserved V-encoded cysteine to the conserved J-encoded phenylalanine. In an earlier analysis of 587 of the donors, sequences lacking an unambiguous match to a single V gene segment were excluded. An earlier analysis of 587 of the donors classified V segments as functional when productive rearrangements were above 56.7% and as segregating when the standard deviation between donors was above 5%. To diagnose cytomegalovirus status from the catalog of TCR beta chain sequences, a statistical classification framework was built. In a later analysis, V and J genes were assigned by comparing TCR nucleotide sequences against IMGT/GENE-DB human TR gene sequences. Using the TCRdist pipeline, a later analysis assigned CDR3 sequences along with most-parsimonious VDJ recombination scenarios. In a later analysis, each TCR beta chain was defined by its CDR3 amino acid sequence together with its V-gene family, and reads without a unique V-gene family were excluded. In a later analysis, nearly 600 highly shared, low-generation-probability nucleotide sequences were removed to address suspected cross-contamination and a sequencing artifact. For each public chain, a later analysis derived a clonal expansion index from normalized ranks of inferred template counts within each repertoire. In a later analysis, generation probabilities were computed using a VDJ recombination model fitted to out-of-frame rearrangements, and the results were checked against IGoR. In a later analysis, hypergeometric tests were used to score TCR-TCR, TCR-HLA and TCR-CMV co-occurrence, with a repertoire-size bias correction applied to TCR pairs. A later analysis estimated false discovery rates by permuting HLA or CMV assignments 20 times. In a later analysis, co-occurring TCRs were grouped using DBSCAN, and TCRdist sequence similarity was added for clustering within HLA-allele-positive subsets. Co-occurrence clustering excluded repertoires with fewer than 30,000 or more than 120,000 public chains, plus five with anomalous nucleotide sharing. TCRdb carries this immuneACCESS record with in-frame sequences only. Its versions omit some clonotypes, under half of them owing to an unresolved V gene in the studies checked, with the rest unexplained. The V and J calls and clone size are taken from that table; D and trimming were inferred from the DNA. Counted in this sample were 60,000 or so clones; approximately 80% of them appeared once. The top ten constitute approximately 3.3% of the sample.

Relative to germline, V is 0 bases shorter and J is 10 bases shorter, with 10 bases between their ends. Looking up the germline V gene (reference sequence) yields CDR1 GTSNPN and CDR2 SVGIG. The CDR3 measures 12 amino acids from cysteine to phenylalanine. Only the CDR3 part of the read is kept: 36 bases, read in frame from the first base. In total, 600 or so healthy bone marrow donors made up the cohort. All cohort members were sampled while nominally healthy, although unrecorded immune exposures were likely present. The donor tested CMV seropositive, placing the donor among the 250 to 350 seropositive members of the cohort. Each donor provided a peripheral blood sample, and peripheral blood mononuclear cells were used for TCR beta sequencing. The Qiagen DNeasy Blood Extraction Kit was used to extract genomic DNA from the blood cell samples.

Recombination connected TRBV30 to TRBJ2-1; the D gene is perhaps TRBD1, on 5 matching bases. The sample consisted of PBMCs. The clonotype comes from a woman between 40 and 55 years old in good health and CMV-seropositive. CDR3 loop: CAWSVGQGEQFF. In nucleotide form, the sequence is TGTGCCTGGAGTGTAGGGCAGGGAGAGCAGTTCTTC.